This TCR beta chain was sequenced in a study of blood T cell repertoires in COVID-19. About the research overall: Italy, Spain and the United States were the sources of the convalescent and acute COVID-19 samples.

Trimming removed 3 bases from V and 1 base from J, with 10 bases in between. There are 14 residues in the CDR3. The V gene's germline CDR1 is LGHDT and CDR2 YNNKEL (reference sequence). Study processing details: Reference gene primer amplification yielded estimated nucleated cell counts. The protocol was immunoSEQ multiplex PCR, while the TCRdb copy is restricted to in-frame clones and leaves out a portion. That table furnishes V, J and clone size, whereas the DNA furnished D and trimming. The sample has tens of thousands of clones, 84% seen once; the top ten hold about 4.3%. A note on this clone: Other DNA sequences in this specimen translate into the identical CDR3.

The sequence was collected from a woman aged 55-69 years with acute or convalescent COVID-19. The V call is TRBV3-1 (or the pseudogene TRBV3-2), the J call TRBJ2-7; D is perhaps TRBD2 (5 bases). The specimen sequenced was peripheral blood. The CDR3 loop reads CASSQRTPSYEQYF. As DNA, the CDR3 is TGTGCCAGCAGCCAGAGGACTCCTTCCTACGAGCAGTACTTC.